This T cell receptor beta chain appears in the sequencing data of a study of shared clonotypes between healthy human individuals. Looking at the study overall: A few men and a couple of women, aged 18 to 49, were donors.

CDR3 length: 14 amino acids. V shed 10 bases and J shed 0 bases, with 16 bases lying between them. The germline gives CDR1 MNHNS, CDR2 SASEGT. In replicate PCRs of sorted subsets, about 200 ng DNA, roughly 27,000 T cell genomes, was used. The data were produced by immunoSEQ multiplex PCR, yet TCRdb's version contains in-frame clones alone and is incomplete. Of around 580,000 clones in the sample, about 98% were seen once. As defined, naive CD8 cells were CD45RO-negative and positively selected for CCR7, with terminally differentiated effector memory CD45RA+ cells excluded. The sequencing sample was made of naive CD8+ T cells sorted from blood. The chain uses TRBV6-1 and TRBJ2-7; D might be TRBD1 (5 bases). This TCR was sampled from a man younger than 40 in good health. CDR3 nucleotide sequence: TGTGCCATACGTTGGGGCACGAGCTCCTACGAGCAGTACTTC. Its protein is CAIRWGTSSYEQYF.